This TCR beta chain comes out of a study of blood T cell repertoires in COVID-19. Study-wide context: There were acute and convalescent COVID-19 samples, and they came from the United States, Italy and Spain.

The protocol was immunoSEQ multiplex PCR, while the TCRdb copy is restricted to in-frame clones and leaves out a portion. The sample holds under 30,000 clones, about 90% seen once. The sequence came from a human donor with active COVID-19. The donor label of this sample is uncertain. Sequencing was carried out using peripheral blood.

CDR3 bases: TGTGCCAGCAGTTTAGAAATGACTTCCTACGAGCAGTACTTC. It encodes CASSLEMTSYEQYF. V and J are TRBV28 and TRBJ2-7, with D uncertain. The CDR3 runs 14 residues. The germline gives CDR1 MDHEN, CDR2 SYDVKM. V was clipped by 2 bases and J by 1 base, with 9 bases between them.